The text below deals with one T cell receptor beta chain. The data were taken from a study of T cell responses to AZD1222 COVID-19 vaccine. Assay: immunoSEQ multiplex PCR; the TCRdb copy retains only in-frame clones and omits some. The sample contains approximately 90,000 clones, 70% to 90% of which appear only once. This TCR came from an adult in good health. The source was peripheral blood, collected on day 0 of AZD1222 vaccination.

The CDR3 sequence is CASSLVRDRDYEQYF. Here the CDR3 DNA reads TGTGCCAGCAGCTTAGTCAGGGACAGGGACTACGAGCAGTACTTC. The chain joins TRBV7-6 to TRBJ2-7; TRBD1 aligns across 9 bases. V gave up 1 base and J gave up 3 bases; unmatched junction bases: 4. The CDR3 length is 15 residues. In germline, CDR1 is SGHVS, CDR2 FNYEAQ.